Sequencing of this TCR beta chain was carried out in a study of cytomegalovirus exposure and HLA in healthy donors. The overall study: In a previous analysis, more than 90 million unique TCR beta sequences were found from some 200 million T cells.

Germline values: CDR1 MGHDK, CDR2 SYGVNS. The CDR3 is 14 amino acids. Trimming shortened V by 6 bases and J by 8 bases, and 19 bases separated the two germline ends. This PCR relied on a set of 60 Vbeta primers and 13 Jbeta primers. Libraries were prepared by immunoSEQ multiplex PCR; TCRdb keeps only in-frame clonotypes and omits some of them. The sample holds approximately 50,000 clones, around 85% seen once. This TCR was sampled from a boy under 18 in good health and CMV-seropositive. The V call is TRBV25-1, the J call TRBJ1-1, with D possibly TRBD1 on 5 matching bases. Sequenced material: PBMCs. Here the CDR3 DNA reads TGTGCCAGCAGCAACTCCAGGGTAGGCAGAGAAGCTTTCTTT. It encodes CASSNSRVGREAFF.